This TCR beta chain was retrieved from a study of T cells after yellow fever vaccination. From the 5' RACE reads, TCRdb called clonotypes with MiXCR, one entry per CDR3 protein. The sample lists roughly 74,000 distinct CDR3 sequences; around 6.9% were seen once. The CDR3 has 14 residues. Germline trimming cut 11 bases from V and 2 bases from J; bases unmatched to any gene: 10. In germline, CDR1 is ENHRY, CDR2 SYGVKD. This clonotype was seen only a few times. What it binds is unknown. Study conclusions and caveats: A limited proportion of clonotypes was detected within both the CD4 and CD8 compartments.

The sequencing here drew on CD8+ T cells sorted from PBMCs, taken roughly 5 days after the first yellow fever vaccination. The chain uses TRBV10-3 and TRBJ2-3; 7 bases fit TRBD2. This receptor was identified in a man between 18 and 35 years old who received the YFV17D yellow fever vaccine. CDR3 DNA sequence: TGTGCCTCATTGCCCGGGGGGTCCACAGATACGCAGTATTTT. As protein: CASLPGGSTDTQYF.